Below, 9 T cell receptor beta chains from the same sample are listed, as sequenced in a study of PD-1 blockade in classical Hodgkin lymphoma. Only in-frame clones appear in the TCRdb table, and some are missing; sequencing was by immunoSEQ multiplex PCR. The repertoire consists of around 20,000 clones, with around 82% occurring once and the leading ten covering under 25%. Time point: cycle 4 day 1 (C4D1), after about 6 weeks of nivolumab. Autologous stem cell transplantation was followed by relapse in every patient, and brentuximab vedotin exposure varied. Source: peripheral blood mononuclear cells (PBMCs), taken before the fourth cycle of nivolumab. Every receptor here comes from a human donor with classical Hodgkin lymphoma.

This chain joins TRBV27 and TRBJ1-1; D is uncertain. Trimming cost V 6 bases and J 0 bases, with 11 bases left between them. Germline CDR1 is MNHEY and CDR2 is SMNVEV (reference sequence). The CDR3 covers 14 residues. The CDR3 loop reads CASSLTVMNTEAFF. The CDR3 bases are TGTGCCAGCAGCCTCACAGTTATGAACACTGAAGCTTTCTTT.

J is TRBJ2-1 and V is TRBV5-1; a weak D match, TRBD1 (5 bases). V lost 0 bases, J lost 4 bases, and 11 bases lay in between. Per germline, CDR1 SGHRS and CDR2 YFSETQ. This CDR3 has 15 residues. For the CDR3, the DNA is TGCGCCAGCAGCTTGGCAAAGGGGAATTACAATGAGCAGTTCTTC. Encoded protein: CASSLAKGNYNEQFF.

The V call is TRBV6-6, the J call TRBJ1-3, with a weak D call TRBD1 (5 bases). The CDR3 consists of 15 residues. Trimming stripped 0 bases from V and 3 bases from J, with 9 bases between. The germline V gene encodes CDR1 MNHNY and CDR2 SVGAGI (reference sequence). The DNA for the CDR3 is TGTGCCAGCAGTTACTCCCCGACAGTTGGAAACACCATATATTTT. It translates to CASSYSPTVGNTIYF.

This chain links TRBV21-1 with TRBJ2-7. TRBV21-1 is a documented pseudogene. There are 14 residues in the CDR3. CDR3: CASSLTSDFHEQYF. The CDR3 DNA reads as TGTGCCAGCAGCCTGACGTCGGATTTTCACGAGCAGTACTTC.

This clone was seen more than once but under ten times. J is TRBJ2-7 and V is TRBV18; 10 positions match TRBD2. The CDR3 has 14 amino acids. Germline trimming cut 3 bases from V and 7 bases from J; bases unmatched to any gene: 6. Germline lookup yields CDR1 KGHSH and CDR2 LQKENI. The CDR3 region is CASSPASGSREQYF. CDR3 coding DNA: TGTGCCAGCTCACCGGCTAGCGGGAGTCGAGAGCAGTACTTC.

The genes are TRBV28 and TRBJ2-3, with 8 nucleotides matching TRBD2. This CDR3 is built from 15 residues. The trim removed 2 bases at V and 5 bases at J, leaving 6 bases unmatched. The germline gives CDR1 MDHEN, CDR2 SYDVKM. This chain's CDR3 is CASSLAGGSGDTQYF. Here the CDR3 DNA reads TGTGCCAGCAGTTTAGCGGGGGGCTCCGGAGATACGCAGTATTTT.

The chain recombines TRBV6-5 with TRBJ2-4, with D perhaps matching TRBD2 (6 bases). The CDR3 runs to 14 residues. Germline V gene data show CDR1 as MNHEY and CDR2 as SVGAGI. V gave up 6 bases and J gave up 5 bases, with 14 bases separating them. CDR3 DNA sequence: TGTGCCAGCAGCGGAGGGAGTTGGGAAAACATTCAGTACTTC. It is translated as CASSGGSWENIQYF.

Concerning this clone itself: One end of the junction is discordant with germline, which a read error may explain. Other DNA sequences from this sample encode an identical CDR3 as well. The J gene is TRBJ1-1, the V gene TRBV2; 9 bases are a match to TRBD1. This CDR3 contains 14 residues. The germline gives CDR1 SNHLY, CDR2 FYNNEI. The CDR3 protein is CASSELQGAGVGIF. CDR3 DNA: TGTGCCAGCAGTGAATTACAGGGGGCGGGGGTGGGGATCTTT. Supplemented by reference TRBV2 and TRBJ1-1, the full variable domain reads EPEVTQTPSHQVTQMGQEVILRCVPISNHLYFYWYRQILGQKVEFLVSFYNNEISEKSEIFDDQFSVERPDGSNFTLKIRSTKLEDSAMYFCASSELQGAGVGIFGQGTRLTVV.

The chain employs TRBV9 and TRBJ1-2; D is perhaps TRBD1 (6 bases). The V end was cut by 3 bases, the J end by 3 bases, with 12 bases between. Per the germline V gene, CDR1 is SGDLS and CDR2 is YYNGEE. This CDR3 has 14 residues. As DNA, the CDR3 is TGTGCCAGCAGCGCTACAGGGCTCGACTATGGCTACACCTTC. Translated, it gives CASSATGLDYGYTF.